Below, 2 T cell receptor beta chains from the same sample are listed, as sequenced in a study of T-cell reconstitution after alpha-beta-depleted transplantation in children. Preparation of the TCRbeta library involved a method that used unique molecular identifiers. MiXCR, run by TCRdb on the PCR reads, gives a single entry per CDR3 protein. The table shows under 300,000 distinct CDR3 sequences, with around a tenth occurring only once. This specimen consisted of peripheral blood, obtained 180 days after TCRalphabeta/CD19-depleted stem cell transplant. The receptors derive from a male patient under 10 years old who had a stem cell transplant for chronic granulomatous disease, so the T cells may come from the graft donor.

In this sample, this clonotype turned up many times. As DNA, the CDR3 is TGCGCCAGCAGCGTGAGGGGTGACGGCACCGGGGAGCTGTTTTTT. Its translation: CASSVRGDGTGELFF. The chain employs TRBV5-1 and TRBJ2-2; D tentatively reads TRBD1 or TRBD2 (5 bases each). The V end was cut by 4 bases, the J end by 4 bases, with 14 bases between. This CDR3 comprises 15 residues. CDR1 is SGHRS, CDR2 YFSETQ, per germline.

This clonotype was seen at least ten times. V usage is TRBV29-1 and J usage is TRBJ2-7; D ambiguous. CDR1 is SQVTM, CDR2 ANQGSEA, per germline. The length of the CDR3 is 12 residues. V lost 5 bases and J 4 bases, leaving 12 bases between the germline ends. DNA for the CDR3: TGCAGCGTTCGGCCTACCTTATACGAGCAGTACTTC. Translation gives CSVRPTLYEQYF.